This T cell receptor (beta chain) was identified during a study of sequential checkpoint blockade in melanoma (dated by TCRdb to the late 2010s). General notes on the study: Patients were assigned by 1:1 randomization to either first-line nivolumab followed by ipilimumab (arm A) or ipilimumab followed by nivolumab (arm B). DNA from about a hundred pretreatment melanoma tumor samples was subjected to TCRbeta immunosequencing. Over 20 patients had matched tumor biopsies taken before treatment and at week 13, after single-agent nivolumab (arm A) or ipilimumab (arm B). Maintenance nivolumab came after both trial sequences. The same lesion was the source of roughly 81% of the matched pre- and post-treatment tumor biopsy pairs.

This clone came up many times. Its antigen remains unidentified. Base-call qualities are not available, and no considerably larger clone is one nucleotide away. The germline V gene yields SGHNT for CDR1 and YENEEA for CDR2. Trimming takes 3 bases from V and 5 bases from J, and the germline ends sit 20 bases apart. Including cysteine and phenylalanine, the CDR3 has 16 amino acids. The sequence is cut down to CDR3 DNA, 48 bases in frame from base 1. The immunoSEQ Assay was used to immunosequence TCRbeta CDR3 regions from genomic DNA. Before high-throughput sequencing, the genomic DNA was amplified using bias-controlled multiplex PCR. The paper's processing steps were these. To quantify the absolute abundance of each unique TCRbeta CDR3 region, the sequences were collapsed and filtered. Clonality, defined as 1 minus Pielou's evenness, was calculated using only productive rearrangements. Tumor T-cell fraction was computed by normalizing TCRbeta template counts to usable DNA, estimated from several housekeeping genes. A previously published method was used to identify clones whose frequencies were significantly greater in on-treatment samples than in baseline samples. What TCRdb holds here is the immuneACCESS table cut down to in-frame rearrangements. Part of the clones is not present; checked against another copy, under half of the missing clones reflect an unresolved V gene, and the others are unexplained. The D gene and trimming were derived from the DNA, and the V and J assignments and clone size from that table. The sample records some 4,000 clones, roughly 23% of which are singletons. 9.1% of the sample is held by the ten biggest clonotypes.

The sample's treatment or condition label, in plain terms: randomized to nivolumab then ipilimumab (arm A) or the reverse (arm B). Prior DNA-damaging chemotherapy had not been received by any trial patient. Samples were obtained from patients with melanoma enrolled in CheckMate 064, a randomized, open-label phase II trial of sequential checkpoint blockade. Genomic DNA from formalin-fixed paraffin-embedded (FFPE) tissue samples served as the input for tumor TCR sequencing. Findings and caveats that apply to the study as a whole: The model for predicting response that combines TCR metrics with mutation burden needs to be validated in larger, independent patient cohorts. Patients with increases in tumor T-cell fraction and clonality by week 13 were approximately 30 times more likely to achieve clinical benefit. Within-arm analyses of tumor T-cell fraction were constrained by small sample sizes and reduced statistical power. Tumor T-cell fraction and clonality correlated with PD-L1 staining and CD8+ T-cell counts but not with mutational load. In the nivolumab-first arm (arm A), pretreatment tumor TIL clonality was associated with response (P = .04).

This sequence was found in a human donor with melanoma. Material: tumor tissue (inferred from file names), obtained from a patient given nivolumab and ipilimumab in sequence. The chain is assembled from TRBV11-3 and TRBJ2-7, and TRBD2 may be the D gene, going by 5 matching bases. For the CDR3, the sequence is CASSLSPGSYNHEQYF. The DNA reads as follows: TGTGCCAGCAGCTTGTCCCCTGGGAGTTACAATCACGAGCAGTACTTC.